The T cell receptor (beta chain) under discussion was sequenced for a study of metastatic and nonmetastatic thyroid tumors. Background on the study: Repertoire comparison spanned blood and tumor or nodule tissue of malignant and benign thyroid patients.

The V end was cut by 4 bases, the J end by 4 bases, with 14 bases between. The CDR3 runs 14 residues. Per the germline V gene, CDR1 is ENHRY and CDR2 is SYGVKD. TCRdb recomputed clones from the PCR reads via MiXCR. The table shows roughly 18,000 clones, with less than 25% occurring only once. Each patient came to thyroid surgery without any prior treatment (of any kind). This clone showed up many times. The receptor's source is a female donor with papillary thyroid cancer or a benign thyroid nodule (not recorded which). Some clones in this sample may be carry-over from other donors' samples. This rearrangement joins TRBV10-3 to TRBJ2-7; D perhaps matches TRBD2 (6 bases). The source material was tumor tissue. The CDR3 sequence is CAISGGGKGYEQYF. The DNA of the CDR3 is TGTGCCATCAGTGGCGGAGGGAAGGGGTACGAGCAGTACTTC.